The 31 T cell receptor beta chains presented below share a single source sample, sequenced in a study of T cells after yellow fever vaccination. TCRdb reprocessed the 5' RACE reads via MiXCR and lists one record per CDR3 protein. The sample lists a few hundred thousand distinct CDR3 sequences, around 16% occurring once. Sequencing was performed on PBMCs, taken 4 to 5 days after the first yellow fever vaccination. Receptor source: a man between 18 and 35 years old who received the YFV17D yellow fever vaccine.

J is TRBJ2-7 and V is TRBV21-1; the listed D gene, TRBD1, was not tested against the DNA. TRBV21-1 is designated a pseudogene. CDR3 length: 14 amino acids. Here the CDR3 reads CASSLDRGRNEQYF. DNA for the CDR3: TGTGCCAGCAGCCTGGACAGGGGGAGGAACGAGCAGTACTTC.

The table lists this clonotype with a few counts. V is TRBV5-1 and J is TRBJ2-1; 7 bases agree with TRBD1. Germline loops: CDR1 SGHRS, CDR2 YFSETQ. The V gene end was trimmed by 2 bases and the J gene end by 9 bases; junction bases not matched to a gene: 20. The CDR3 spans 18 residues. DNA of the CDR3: TGCGCCAGCAGCTTCCGGGACAGCATTCAACCCCCGGCTAGTGAGCAGTTCTTC. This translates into CASSFRDSIQPPASEQFF. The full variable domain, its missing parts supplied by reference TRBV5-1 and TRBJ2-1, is KAGVTQTPRYLIKTRGQQVTLSCSPISGHRSVSWYQQTPGQGLQFLFEYFSETQRNKGNFPGRFSGRQFSNSRSEMNVSTLELGDSALYLCASSFRDSIQPPASEQFFGPGTRLTVL.

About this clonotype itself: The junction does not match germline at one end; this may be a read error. CDR3 amino acids: CACSDSVFLTGSQETQYF. The DNA of the CDR3 is TGTGCCTGCAGCGATAGTGTTTTCCTGACAGGGAGCCAAGAGACCCAGTACTTC. The rearrangement joins TRBV3-1 to TRBJ2-5; 7 bases are a match to TRBD1. Germline V lookup: CDR1 LGHDT, CDR2 YNNKEL (reference sequence). The CDR3 runs to 18 residues.

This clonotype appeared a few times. The CDR3 protein is CASSLAEGHEQYV. The CDR3 DNA follows: TGTGCCAGCAGCCTGGCAGAGGGTCACGAGCAGTACGTC. The rearrangement links TRBV12-3 or TRBV12-4 to TRBJ2-7; D possibly corresponds to TRBD2 (5 bases). The CDR3 runs to 13 residues. V lost 6 bases and J lost 5, with 14 bases in between.

Here the CDR3 reads CASSVGSGADTEAFF. The CDR3, as DNA: TGTGCCAGCAGCGTAGGTTCTGGGGCCGACACTGAAGCTTTCTTT. The chain links TRBV9 to TRBJ1-1; a weak D match, TRBD1 (5 bases). The CDR3 is made up of 15 amino acids. Germline CDR1 is SGDLS and CDR2 is YYNGEE. V lost 0 bases to trimming and J lost 3 bases, with 12 bases between them.

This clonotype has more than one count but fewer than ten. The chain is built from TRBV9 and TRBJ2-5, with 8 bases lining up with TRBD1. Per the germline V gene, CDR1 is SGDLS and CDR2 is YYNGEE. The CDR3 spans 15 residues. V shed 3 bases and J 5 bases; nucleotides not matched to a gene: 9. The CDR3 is CASSEGQAPQETQYF. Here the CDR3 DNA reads TGTGCCAGCAGCGAGGGACAGGCACCCCAGGAGACCCAGTACTTC.

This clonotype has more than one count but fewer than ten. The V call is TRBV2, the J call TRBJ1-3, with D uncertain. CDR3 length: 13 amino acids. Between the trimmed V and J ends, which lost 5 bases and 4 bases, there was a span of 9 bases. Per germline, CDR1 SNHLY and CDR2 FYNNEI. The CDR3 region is CASSRGPGNTIYF. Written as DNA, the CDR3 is TGTGCCAGCAGTAGAGGGCCGGGAAACACCATATATTTT. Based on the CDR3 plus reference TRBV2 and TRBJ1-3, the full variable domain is EPEVTQTPSHQVTQMGQEVILRCVPISNHLYFYWYRQILGQKVEFLVSFYNNEISEKSEIFDDQFSVERPDGSNFTLKIRSTKLEDSAMYFCASSRGPGNTIYFGEGSWLTVV.

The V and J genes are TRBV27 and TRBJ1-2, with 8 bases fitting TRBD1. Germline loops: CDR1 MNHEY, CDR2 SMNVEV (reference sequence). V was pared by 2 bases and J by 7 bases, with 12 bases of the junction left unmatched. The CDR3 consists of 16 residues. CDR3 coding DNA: TGTGCCAGCAGTTTACTGGCAGGGGGCGGAGGGGCTGGCTACACCTTC. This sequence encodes CASSLLAGGGGAGYTF.

The CDR3 protein is CASSNTGTGRSYEQYV. As DNA, the CDR3 is TGTGCCAGCAGTAATACCGGGACAGGGAGGTCCTACGAGCAGTACGTC. The gene calls are TRBV6-1 and TRBJ2-7; 9 bases fit TRBD1. The CDR3 is made up of 16 amino acids. Losses at the gene ends were 5 bases for V and 1 base for J; bases not matched to a gene: 9. Germline values: CDR1 MNHNS, CDR2 SASEGT.

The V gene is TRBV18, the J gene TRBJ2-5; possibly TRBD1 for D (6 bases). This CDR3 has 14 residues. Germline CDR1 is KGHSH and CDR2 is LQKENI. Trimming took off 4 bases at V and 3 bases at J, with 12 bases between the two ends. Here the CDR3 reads CASSLWGQKETQYF. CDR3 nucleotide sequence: TGTGCCAGCTCACTTTGGGGGCAGAAAGAGACCCAGTACTTC.

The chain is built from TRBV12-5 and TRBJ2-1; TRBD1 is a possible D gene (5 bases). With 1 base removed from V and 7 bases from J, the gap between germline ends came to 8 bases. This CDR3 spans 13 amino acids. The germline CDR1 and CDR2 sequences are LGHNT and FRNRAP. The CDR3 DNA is TGTGCTAGTGGTTTGGGACCAGGGAATGAGCAGTTCTTC. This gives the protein CASGLGPGNEQFF.

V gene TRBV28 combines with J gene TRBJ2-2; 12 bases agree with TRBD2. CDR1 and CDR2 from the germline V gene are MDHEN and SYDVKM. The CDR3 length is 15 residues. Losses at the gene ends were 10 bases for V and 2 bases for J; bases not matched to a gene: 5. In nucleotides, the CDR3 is TGTGCCATCACTAGCGGGGGGACCAACACCGGGGAGCTGTTTTTT. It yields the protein CAITSGGTNTGELFF.

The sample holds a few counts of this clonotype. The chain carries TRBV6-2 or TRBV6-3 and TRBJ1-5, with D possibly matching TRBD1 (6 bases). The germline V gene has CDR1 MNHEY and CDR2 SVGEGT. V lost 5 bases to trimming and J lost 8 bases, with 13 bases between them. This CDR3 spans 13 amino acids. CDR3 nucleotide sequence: TGTGCCAGCAGTGCAATACAGGGAGAGCCCCAGCATTTT. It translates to CASSAIQGEPQHF.

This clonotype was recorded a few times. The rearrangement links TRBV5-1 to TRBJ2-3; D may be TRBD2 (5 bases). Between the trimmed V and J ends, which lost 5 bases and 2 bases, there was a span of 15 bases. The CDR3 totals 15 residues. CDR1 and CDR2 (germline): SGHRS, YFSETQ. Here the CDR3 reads CASRADWRITDTQYF. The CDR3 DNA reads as TGCGCCAGCAGAGCGGACTGGCGCATCACAGATACGCAGTATTTT.

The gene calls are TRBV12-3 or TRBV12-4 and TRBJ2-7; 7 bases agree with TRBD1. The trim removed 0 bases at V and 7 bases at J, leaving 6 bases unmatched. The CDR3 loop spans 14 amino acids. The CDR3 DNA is TGTGCCAGCAGTTTAGCAGGGGGCTTGAGGGAGCAGTACTTC. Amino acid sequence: CASSLAGGLREQYF.

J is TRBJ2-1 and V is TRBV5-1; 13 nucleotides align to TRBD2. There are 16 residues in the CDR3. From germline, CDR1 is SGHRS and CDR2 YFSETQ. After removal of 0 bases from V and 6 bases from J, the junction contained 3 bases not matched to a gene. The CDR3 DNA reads TGCGCCAGCAGCTTGGGGACTAGCGGGGGAGGCAATGAGCAGTTCTTC. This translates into CASSLGTSGGGNEQFF. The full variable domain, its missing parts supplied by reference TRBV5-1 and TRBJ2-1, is KAGVTQTPRYLIKTRGQQVTLSCSPISGHRSVSWYQQTPGQGLQFLFEYFSETQRNKGNFPGRFSGRQFSNSRSEMNVSTLELGDSALYLCASSLGTSGGGNEQFFGPGTRLTVL.

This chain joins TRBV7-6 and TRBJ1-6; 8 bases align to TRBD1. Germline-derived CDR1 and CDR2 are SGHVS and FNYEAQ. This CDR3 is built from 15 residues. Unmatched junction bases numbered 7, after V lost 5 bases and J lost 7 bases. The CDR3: CASSRTGPSNSPLHF. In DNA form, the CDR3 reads TGTGCCAGCAGCCGGACAGGGCCATCCAATTCACCCCTCCACTTT.

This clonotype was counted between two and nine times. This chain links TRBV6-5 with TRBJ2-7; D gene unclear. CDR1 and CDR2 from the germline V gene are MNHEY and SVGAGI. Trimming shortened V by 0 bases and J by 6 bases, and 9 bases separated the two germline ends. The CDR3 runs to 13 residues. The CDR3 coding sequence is TGTGCCAGCAGTTACTCGATCGGTGGCGAGCAGTACTTC. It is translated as CASSYSIGGEQYF.

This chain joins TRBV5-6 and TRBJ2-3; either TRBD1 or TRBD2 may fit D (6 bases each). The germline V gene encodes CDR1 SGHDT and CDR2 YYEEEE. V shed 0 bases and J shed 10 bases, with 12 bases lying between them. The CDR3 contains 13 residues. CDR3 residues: CASSLAGANAQYF. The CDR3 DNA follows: TGTGCCAGCAGCTTGGCGGGGGCTAATGCGCAGTATTTT.

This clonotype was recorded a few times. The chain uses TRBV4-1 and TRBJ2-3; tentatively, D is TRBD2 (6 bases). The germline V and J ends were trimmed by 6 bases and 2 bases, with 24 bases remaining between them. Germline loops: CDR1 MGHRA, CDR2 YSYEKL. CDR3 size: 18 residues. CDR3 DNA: TGCGCCAGCAGTTCGGGGCCGGGACGGGGGTATTACACAGATACGCAGTATTTT. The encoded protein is CASSSGPGRGYYTDTQYF.

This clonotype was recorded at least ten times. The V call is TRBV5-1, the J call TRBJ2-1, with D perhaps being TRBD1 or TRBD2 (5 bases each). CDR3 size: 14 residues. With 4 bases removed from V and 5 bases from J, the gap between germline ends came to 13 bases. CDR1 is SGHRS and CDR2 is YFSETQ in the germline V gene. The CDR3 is CASSQGPGDNEQFF. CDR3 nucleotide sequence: TGCGCCAGCAGCCAGGGTCCCGGGGACAATGAGCAGTTCTTC.

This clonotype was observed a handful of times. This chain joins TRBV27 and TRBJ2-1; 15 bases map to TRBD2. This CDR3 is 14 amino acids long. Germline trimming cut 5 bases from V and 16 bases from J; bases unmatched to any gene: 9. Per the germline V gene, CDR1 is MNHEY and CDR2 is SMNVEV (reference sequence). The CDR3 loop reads CASSQGLAGGPIFF. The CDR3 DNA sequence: TGTGCCAGCAGTCAAGGACTAGCGGGGGGGCCGATATTCTTC.

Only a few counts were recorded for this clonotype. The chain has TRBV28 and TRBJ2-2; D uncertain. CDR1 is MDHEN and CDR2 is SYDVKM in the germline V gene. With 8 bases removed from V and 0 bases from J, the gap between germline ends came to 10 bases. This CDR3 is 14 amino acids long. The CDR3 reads CASERHPNTGELFF. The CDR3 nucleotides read TGTGCCAGCGAAAGGCACCCGAACACCGGGGAGCTGTTTTTT.

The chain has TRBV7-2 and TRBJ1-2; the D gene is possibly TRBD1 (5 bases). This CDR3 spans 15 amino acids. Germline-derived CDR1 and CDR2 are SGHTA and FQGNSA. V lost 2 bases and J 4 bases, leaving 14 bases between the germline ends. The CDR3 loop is CASSLKGASGYGYTF. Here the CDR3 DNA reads TGTGCCAGCAGCTTAAAAGGGGCCTCGGGCTATGGCTACACCTTC.

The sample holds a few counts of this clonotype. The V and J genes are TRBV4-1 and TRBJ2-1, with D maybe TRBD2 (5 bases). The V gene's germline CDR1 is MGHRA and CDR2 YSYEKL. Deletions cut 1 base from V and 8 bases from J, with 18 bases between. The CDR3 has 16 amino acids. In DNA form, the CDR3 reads TGCGCCAGCAGCCAAGCGGGATCCCTACAATTCGATGAGCAGTTCTTC. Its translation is CASSQAGSLQFDEQFF.

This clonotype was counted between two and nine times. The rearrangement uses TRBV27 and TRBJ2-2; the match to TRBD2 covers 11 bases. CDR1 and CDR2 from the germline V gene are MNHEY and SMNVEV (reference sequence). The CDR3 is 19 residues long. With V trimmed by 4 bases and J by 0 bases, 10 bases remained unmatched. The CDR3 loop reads CASSSWRLAGSANTGELFF. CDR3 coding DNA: TGTGCCAGCAGTTCTTGGCGACTAGCGGGATCCGCGAACACCGGGGAGCTGTTTTTT.

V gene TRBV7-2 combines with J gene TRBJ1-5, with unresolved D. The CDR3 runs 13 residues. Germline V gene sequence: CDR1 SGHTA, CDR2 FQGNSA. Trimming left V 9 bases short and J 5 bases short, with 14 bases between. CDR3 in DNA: TGTGCCAGTGGTGAGAGGGTGCATCAGCCCCAGCATTTT. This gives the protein CASGERVHQPQHF.

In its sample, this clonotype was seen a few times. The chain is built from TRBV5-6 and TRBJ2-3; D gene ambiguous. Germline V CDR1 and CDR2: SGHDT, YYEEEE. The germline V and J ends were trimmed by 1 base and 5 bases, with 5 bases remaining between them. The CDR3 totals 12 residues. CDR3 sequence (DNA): TGTGCCAGCAGCTTGAATATAGATACGCAGTATTTT. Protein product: CASSLNIDTQYF.

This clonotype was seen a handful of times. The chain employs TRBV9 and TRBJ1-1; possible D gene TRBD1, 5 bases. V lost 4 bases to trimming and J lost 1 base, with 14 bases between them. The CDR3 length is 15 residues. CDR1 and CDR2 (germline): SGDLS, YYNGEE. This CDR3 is CASSTPGRKNTEAFF. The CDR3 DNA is TGTGCCAGCAGCACCCCGGGACGGAAGAACACTGAAGCTTTCTTT.

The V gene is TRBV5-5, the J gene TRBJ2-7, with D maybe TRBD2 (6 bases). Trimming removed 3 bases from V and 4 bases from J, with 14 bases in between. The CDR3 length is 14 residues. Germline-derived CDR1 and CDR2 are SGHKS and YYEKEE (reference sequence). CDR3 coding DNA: TGTGCCAGCAGCTGGGGGGTCGGGGAATACGAGCAGTACTTC. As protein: CASSWGVGEYEQYF.

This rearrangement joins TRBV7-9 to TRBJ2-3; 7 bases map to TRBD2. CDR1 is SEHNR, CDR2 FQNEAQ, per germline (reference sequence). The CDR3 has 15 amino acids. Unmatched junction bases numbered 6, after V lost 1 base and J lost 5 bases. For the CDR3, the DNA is TGTGCCAGCAGCTTAGGAGGACTAGATGTAGATACGCAGTATTTT. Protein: CASSLGGLDVDTQYF.